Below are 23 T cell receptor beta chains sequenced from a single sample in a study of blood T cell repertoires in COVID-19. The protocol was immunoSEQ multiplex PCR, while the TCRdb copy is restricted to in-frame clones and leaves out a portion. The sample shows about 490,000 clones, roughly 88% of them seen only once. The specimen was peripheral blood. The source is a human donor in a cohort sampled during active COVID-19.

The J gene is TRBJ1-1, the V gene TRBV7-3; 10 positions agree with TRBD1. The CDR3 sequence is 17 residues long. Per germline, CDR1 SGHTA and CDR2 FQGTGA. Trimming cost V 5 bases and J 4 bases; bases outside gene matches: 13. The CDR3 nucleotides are TGTGCCAGCAGCCCAGGACAGGGGGTGCGAGGGGGCACTGAAGCTTTCTTT. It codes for CASSPGQGVRGGTEAFF.

CDR3 loop: CASSRQGGPGANVLTF. The DNA for the CDR3 is TGTGCCAGCAGCCGACAGGGGGGCCCTGGGGCCAACGTCCTGACTTTC. The gene calls are TRBV7-3 and TRBJ2-6; 9 bases line up with TRBD1. The ends lost 5 bases at V and 2 bases at J; junction bases unmatched: 4. This CDR3 is 16 amino acids long. Germline loops: CDR1 SGHTA, CDR2 FQGTGA.

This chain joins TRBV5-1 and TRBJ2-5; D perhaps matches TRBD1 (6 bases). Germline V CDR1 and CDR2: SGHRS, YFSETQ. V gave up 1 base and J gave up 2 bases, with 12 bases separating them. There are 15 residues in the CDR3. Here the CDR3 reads CASSLLPQGQETQYF. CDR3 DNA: TGCGCCAGCAGCTTGCTCCCACAGGGTCAAGAGACCCAGTACTTC.

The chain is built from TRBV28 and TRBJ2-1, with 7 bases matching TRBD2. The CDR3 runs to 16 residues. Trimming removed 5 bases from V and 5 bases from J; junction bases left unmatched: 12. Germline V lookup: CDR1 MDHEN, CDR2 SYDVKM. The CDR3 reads CASSPPSGGYNNEQFF. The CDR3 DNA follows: TGTGCCAGCAGTCCCCCTTCGGGAGGCTACAACAATGAGCAGTTCTTC.

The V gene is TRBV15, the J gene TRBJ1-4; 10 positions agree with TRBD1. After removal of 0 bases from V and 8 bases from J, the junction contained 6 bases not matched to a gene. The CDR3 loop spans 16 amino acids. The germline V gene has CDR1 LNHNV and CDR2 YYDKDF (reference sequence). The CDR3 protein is CATSRDTGQGHEKLFF. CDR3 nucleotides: TGTGCCACCAGCAGAGATACGGGACAGGGGCACGAAAAACTGTTTTTT.

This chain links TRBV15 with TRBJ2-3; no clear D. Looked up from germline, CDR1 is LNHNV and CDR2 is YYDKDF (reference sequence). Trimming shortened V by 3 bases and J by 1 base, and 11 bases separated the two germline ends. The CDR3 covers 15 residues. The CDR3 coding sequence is TGTGCCACCAGCAGCTCCCCAGGCGGCACAGATACGCAGTATTTT. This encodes CATSSSPGGTDTQYF.

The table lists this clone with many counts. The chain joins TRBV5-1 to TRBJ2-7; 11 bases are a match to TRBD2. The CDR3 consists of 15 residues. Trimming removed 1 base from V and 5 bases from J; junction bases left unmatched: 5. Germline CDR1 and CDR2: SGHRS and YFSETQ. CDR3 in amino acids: CASSLTSGSRDEQYF. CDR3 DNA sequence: TGCGCCAGCAGCTTGACTAGCGGGAGTAGGGACGAGCAGTACTTC.

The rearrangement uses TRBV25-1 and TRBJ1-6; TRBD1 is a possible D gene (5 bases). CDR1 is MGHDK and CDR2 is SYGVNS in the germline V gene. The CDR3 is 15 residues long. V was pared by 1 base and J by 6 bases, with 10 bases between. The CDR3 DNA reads TGTGCCAGCAGTGAATTTGCAGGGCCTAATTCACCCCTCCACTTT. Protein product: CASSEFAGPNSPLHF. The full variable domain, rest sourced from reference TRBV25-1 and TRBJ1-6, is EADIYQTPRYLVIGTGKKITLECSQTMGHDKMYWYQQDPGMELHLIHYSYGVNSTEKGDLSSESTVSRIRTEHFPLTLESARPSHTSQYLCASSEFAGPNSPLHFGNGTRLTVT.

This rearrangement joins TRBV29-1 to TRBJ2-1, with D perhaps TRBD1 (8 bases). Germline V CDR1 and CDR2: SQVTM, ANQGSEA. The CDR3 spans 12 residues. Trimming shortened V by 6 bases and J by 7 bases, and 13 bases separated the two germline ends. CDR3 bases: TGCAGCGTCTACAGGGGGGGGAATGAGCAGTTCTTC. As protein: CSVYRGGNEQFF.

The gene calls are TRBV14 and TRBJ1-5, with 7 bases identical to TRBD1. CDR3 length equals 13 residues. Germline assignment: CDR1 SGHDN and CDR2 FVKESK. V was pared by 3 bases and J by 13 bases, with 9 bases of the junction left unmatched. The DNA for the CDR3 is TGTGCCAGCAGCCAGAGACAGGGCTCCCCGCAGCATTTT. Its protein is CASSQRQGSPQHF. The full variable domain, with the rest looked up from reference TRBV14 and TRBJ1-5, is EAGVTQFPSHSVIEKGQTVTLRCDPISGHDNLYWYRRVMGKEIKFLLHFVKESKQDESGMPNNRFLAERTGGTYSTLKVQPAELEDSGVYFCASSQRQGSPQHFGDGTRLSIL.

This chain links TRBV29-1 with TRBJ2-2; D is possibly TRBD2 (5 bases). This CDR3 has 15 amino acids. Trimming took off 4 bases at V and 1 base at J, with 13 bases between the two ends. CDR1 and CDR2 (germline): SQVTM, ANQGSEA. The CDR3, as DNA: TGCAGCGTTGTGGAGACTACTATGAACACCGGGGAGCTGTTTTTT. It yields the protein CSVVETTMNTGELFF.

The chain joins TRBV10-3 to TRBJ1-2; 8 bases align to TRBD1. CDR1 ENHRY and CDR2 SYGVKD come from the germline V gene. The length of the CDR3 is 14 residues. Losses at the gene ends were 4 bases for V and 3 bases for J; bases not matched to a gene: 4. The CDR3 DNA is TGTGCCATCAGTGGGACAGGGTCTGACTATGGCTACACCTTC. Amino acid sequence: CAISGTGSDYGYTF.

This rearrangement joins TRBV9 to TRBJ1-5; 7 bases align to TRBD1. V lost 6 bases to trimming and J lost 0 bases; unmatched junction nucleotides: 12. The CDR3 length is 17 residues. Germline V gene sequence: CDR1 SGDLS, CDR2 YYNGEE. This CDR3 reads CASIPSTGVYSNQPQHF. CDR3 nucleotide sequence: TGTGCCAGCATCCCGTCTACAGGGGTTTATAGCAATCAGCCCCAGCATTTT.

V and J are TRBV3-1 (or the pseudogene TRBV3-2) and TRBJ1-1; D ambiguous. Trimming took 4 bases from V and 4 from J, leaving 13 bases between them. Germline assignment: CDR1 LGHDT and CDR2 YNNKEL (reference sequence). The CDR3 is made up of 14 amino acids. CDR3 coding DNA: TGTGCCAGCAGCCGTATCCCACTCGGCACTGAAGCTTTCTTT. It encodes CASSRIPLGTEAFF.

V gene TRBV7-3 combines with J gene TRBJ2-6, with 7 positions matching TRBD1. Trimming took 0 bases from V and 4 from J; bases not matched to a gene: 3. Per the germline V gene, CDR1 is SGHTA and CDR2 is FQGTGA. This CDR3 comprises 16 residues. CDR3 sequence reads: CASSLTAGGGANVLTF. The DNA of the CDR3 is TGTGCCAGCAGCTTAACGGCAGGGGGAGGGGCCAACGTCCTGACTTTC.

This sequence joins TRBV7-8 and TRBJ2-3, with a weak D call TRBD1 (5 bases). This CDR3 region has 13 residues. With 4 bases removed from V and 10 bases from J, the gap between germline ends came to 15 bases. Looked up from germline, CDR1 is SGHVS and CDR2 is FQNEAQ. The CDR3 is CASSYDSSRAQYF. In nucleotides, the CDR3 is TGTGCCAGCAGCTACGACTCCTCCAGGGCGCAGTATTTT.

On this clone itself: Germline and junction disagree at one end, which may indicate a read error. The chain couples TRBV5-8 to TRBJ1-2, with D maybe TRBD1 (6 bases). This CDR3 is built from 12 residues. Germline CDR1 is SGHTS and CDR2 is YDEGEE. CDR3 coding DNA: TGTGTCAGCAGCAGAGGACAGTATGGCTACACCTTC. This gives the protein CVSSRGQYGYTF.

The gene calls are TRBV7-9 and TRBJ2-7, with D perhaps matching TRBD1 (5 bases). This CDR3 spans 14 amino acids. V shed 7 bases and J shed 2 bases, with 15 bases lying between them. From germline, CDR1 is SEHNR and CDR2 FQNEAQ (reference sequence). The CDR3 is CASTQNQGTYEQYF. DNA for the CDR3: TGTGCCAGCACCCAGAACCAGGGTACCTACGAGCAGTACTTC.

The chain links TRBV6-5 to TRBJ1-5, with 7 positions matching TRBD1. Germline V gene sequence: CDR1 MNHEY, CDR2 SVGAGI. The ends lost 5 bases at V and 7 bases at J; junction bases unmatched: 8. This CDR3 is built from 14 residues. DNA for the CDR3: TGTGCCAGCAGTATTGACAGGGTTGGCCAGCCCCAGCATTTT. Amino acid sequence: CASSIDRVGQPQHF.

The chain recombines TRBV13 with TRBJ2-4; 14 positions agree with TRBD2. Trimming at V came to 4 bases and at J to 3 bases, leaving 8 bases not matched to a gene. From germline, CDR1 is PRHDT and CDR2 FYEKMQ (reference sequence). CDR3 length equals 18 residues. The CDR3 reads CASSSRLAGGPGKNIQYF. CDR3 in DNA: TGTGCCAGCAGCTCCCGACTAGCGGGAGGGCCGGGCAAAAACATTCAGTACTTC.

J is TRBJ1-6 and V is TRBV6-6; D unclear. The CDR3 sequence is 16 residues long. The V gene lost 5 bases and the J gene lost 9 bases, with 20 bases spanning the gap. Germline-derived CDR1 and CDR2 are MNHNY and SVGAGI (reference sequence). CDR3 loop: CASSKESPGAGSPLHF. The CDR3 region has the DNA TGTGCCAGCAGTAAAGAAAGCCCAGGAGCGGGTTCACCCCTCCACTTT.

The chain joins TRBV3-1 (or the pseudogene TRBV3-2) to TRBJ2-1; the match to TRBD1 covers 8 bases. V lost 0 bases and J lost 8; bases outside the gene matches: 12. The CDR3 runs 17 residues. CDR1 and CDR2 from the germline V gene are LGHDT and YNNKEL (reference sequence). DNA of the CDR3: TGTGCCAGCAGCCAAGATTTTGAAGGACAGGGTTTAGATGAGCAGTTCTTC. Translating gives CASSQDFEGQGLDEQFF.

CDR3 residues: CASSPRQVGANVLTF. CDR3 nucleotide sequence: TGTGCCAGTAGTCCCCGACAGGTCGGGGCCAACGTCCTGACTTTC. The chain has TRBV19 and TRBJ2-6; D might be TRBD1 (6 bases). Per the germline V gene, CDR1 is LNHDA and CDR2 is SQIVND (reference sequence). The CDR3 runs to 15 residues. V lost 5 bases, J lost 4 bases, and 12 bases lay in between.